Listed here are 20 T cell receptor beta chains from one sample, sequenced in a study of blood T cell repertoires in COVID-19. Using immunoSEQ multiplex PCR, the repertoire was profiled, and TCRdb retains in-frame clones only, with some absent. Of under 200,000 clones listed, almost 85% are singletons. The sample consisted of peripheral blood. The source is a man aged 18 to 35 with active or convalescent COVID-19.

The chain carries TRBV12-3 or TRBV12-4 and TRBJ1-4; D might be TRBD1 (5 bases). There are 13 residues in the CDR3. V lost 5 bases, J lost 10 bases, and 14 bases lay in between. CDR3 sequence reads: CASSALSQGKLFF. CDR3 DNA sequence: TGTGCCAGCAGTGCCCTATCCCAGGGAAAACTGTTTTTT.

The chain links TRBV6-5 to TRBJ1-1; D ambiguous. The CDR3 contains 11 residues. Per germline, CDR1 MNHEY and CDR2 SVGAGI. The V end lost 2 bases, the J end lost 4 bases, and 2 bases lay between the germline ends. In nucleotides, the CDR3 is TGTGCCAGCAGTTACCTCACTGAAGCTTTCTTT. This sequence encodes CASSYLTEAFF.

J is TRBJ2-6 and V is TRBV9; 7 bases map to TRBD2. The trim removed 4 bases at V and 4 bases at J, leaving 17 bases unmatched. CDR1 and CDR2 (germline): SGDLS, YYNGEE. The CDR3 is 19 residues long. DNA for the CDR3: TGTGCCAGCAGCACTGGGGTAGCGGGTGCCTGGCGGGGGGCCAACGTCCTGACTTTC. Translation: CASSTGVAGAWRGANVLTF. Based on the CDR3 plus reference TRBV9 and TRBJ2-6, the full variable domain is DSGVTQTPKHLITATGQRVTLRCSPRSGDLSVYWYQQSLDQGLQFLIQYYNGEERAKGNILERFSAQQFPDLHSELNLSSLELGDSALYFCASSTGVAGAWRGANVLTFGAGSRLTVL.

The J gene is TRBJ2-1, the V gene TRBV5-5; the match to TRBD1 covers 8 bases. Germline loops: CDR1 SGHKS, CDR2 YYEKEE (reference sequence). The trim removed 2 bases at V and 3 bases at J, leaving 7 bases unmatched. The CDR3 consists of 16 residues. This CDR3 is CASSLEAGGYYNEQFF. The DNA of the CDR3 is TGTGCCAGCAGCTTAGAGGCAGGGGGCTACTACAATGAGCAGTTCTTC.

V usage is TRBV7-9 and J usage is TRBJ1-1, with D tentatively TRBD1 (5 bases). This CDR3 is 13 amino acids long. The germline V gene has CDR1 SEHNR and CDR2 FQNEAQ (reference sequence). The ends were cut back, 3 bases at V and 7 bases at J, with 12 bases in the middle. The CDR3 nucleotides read TGTGCCAGCAGCTTTACAGGTACCGATGAAGCTTTCTTT. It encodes CASSFTGTDEAFF.

CDR3 nucleotides: TGTGCCAGCAGGGACAGGGGGAACACTGAAGCTTTCTTT. The encoded protein is CASRDRGNTEAFF. This rearrangement joins TRBV12-3 or TRBV12-4 to TRBJ1-1, with TRBD1 matching over 9 bases. J was trimmed by 1 base and V by 6 bases; bases with no gene match: 0. CDR3 length: 13 residues.

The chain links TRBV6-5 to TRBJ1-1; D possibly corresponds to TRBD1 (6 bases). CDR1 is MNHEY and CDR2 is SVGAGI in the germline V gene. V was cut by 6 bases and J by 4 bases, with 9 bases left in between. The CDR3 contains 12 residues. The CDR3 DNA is TGTGCCAGCAGCCTCAGGGGCACTGAAGCTTTCTTT. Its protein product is CASSLRGTEAFF.

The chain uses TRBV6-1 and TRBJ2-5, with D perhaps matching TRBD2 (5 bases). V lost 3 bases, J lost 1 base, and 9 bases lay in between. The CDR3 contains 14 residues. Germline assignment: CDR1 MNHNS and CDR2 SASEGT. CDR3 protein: CASSDPGGQETQYF. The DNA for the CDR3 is TGTGCCAGCAGTGATCCAGGAGGCCAAGAGACCCAGTACTTC.

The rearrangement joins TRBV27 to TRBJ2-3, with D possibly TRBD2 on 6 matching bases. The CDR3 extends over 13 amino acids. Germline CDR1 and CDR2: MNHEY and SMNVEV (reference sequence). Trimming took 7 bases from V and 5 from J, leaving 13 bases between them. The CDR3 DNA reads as TGTGCCAGCACTCGGGAGTTCGGAGATACGCAGTATTTT. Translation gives CASTREFGDTQYF.

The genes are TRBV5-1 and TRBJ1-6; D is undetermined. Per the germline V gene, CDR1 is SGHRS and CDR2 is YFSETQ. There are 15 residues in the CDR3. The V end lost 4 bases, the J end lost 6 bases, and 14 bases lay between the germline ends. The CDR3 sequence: CASSISTQTNSPLHF. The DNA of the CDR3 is TGCGCCAGCAGCATCTCGACACAGACTAATTCACCCCTCCACTTT.

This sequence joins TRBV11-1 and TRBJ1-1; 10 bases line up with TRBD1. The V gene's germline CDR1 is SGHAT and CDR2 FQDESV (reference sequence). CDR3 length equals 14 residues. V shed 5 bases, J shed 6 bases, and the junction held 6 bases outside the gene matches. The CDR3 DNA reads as TGTGCCAGCAGCCGAAGAGGACAGGGGGCTGAAGCTTTCTTT. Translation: CASSRRGQGAEAFF.

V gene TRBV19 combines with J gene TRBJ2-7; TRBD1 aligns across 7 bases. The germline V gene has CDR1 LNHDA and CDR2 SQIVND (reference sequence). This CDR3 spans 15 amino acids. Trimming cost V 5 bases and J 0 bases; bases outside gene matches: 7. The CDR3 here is CASSSSGTASYEQYF. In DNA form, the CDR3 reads TGTGCCAGTAGTTCCTCCGGGACAGCCTCCTACGAGCAGTACTTC. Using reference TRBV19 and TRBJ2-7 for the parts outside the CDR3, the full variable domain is DGGITQSPKYLFRKEGQNVTLSCEQNLNHDAMYWYRQDPGQGLRLIYYSQIVNDFQKGDIAEGYSVSREKKESFPLTVTSAQKNPTAFYLCASSSSGTASYEQYFGPGTRLTVT.

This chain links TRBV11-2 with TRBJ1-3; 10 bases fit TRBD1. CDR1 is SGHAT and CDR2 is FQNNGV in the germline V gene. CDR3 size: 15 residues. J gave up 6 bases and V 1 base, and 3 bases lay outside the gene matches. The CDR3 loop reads CASSLAGTGVNTIYF. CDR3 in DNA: TGTGCCAGCAGCTTAGCCGGGACAGGGGTAAACACCATATATTTT. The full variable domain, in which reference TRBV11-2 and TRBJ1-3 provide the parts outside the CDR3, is EAGVAQSPRYKIIEKRQSVAFWCNPISGHATLYWYQQILGQGPKLLIQFQNNGVVDDSQLPKDRFSAERLKGVDSTLKIQPAKLEDSAVYLCASSLAGTGVNTIYFGEGSWLTVV.

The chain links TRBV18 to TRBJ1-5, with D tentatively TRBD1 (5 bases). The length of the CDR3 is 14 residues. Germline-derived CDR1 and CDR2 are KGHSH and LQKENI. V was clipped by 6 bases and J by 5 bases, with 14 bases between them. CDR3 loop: CASSPESRDQPQHF. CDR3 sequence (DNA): TGTGCCAGCTCTCCAGAGTCCAGGGATCAGCCCCAGCATTTT.

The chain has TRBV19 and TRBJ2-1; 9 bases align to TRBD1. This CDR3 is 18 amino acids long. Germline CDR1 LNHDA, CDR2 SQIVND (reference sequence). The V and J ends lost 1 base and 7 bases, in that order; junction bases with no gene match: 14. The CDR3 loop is CASSIGTGTGLGGNEQFF. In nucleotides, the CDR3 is TGTGCCAGTAGTATAGGAACCGGGACAGGGTTGGGCGGGAATGAGCAGTTCTTC.

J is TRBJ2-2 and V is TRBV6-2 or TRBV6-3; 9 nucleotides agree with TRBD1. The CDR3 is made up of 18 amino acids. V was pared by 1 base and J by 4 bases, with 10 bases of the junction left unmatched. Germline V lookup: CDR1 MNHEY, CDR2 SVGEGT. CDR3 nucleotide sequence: TGTGCCAGCAGTTACTTTTTCTGGGACAGGGACCGCACCGGGGAGCTGTTTTTT. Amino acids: CASSYFFWDRDRTGELFF.

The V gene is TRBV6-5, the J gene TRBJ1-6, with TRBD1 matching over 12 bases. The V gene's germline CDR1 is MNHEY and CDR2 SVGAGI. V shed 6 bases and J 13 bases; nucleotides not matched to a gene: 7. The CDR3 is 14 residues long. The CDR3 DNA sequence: TGTGCCAGCAGCCGGGGACAGGGGGCAAGTCCCCTCCACTTT. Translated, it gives CASSRGQGASPLHF.

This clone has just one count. This CDR3 reads CASSYPRQGLEEQYF. Written as DNA, the CDR3 is TGTGCCAGCAGTTACCCCCGACAGGGTCTAGAGGAGCAGTACTTC. The chain employs TRBV6-2 or TRBV6-3 and TRBJ2-7, with 7 bases lining up with TRBD1. CDR1 MNHEY and CDR2 SVGEGT come from the germline V gene. Trimming at V came to 2 bases and at J to 7 bases, leaving 11 bases not matched to a gene. CDR3 length: 15 residues.

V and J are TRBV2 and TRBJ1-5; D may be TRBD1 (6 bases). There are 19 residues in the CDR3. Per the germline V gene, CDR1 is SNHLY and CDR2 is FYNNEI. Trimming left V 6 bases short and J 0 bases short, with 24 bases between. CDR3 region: CASRVNRVFWGASNQPQHF. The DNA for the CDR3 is TGTGCCAGCAGGGTAAACAGGGTTTTCTGGGGTGCTAGCAATCAGCCCCAGCATTTT.

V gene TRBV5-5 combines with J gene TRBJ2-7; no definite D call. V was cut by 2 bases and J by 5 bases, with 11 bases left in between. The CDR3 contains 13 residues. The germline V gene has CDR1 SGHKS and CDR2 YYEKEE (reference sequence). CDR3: CASSFLGKNEQYF. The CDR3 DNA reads TGTGCCAGCAGCTTTCTAGGAAAAAACGAGCAGTACTTC.